Listed below are T cell receptor beta chains from one sample, sequenced in a study of CD8+CD57+ T cells in acquired aplastic anemia. MiXCR, applied by TCRdb to the reads, yields one record per CDR3 protein. The sample lists 68,000 or so distinct CDR3 sequences, around 50% occurring once. What was sequenced was sorted CD4+, CD8+, or CD8+CD57+ T cells (not recorded which) from PBMCs. These receptors were collected from a human donor in good health, serving as a control. Each CDR3 is given with its conserved first and last residue. The order of the fields is D gene, clone size, J gene, V gene, CDR3 DNA, CDR3 protein. D genes are given only for firm matches. Some rows mark clone size as missing; the rest say once, few, many or name a class of expanded clone.

>TRBD1|many|TRBJ1-1|TRBV5-4
TGTGCCAGCAGCTTGTACGGCCAGGGGGCTTTGAACACTGAAGCTTTCTTT
CASSLYGQGALNTEAFF
>TRBD2|-|TRBJ2-1|TRBV7-2
TGTGCCAGCAGCTTAACCCAGCGGGGGACGGATGAGCAGTTCTTC
CASSLTQRGTDEQFF
>-|-|TRBJ2-7|TRBV25-1
TGTGCCAGCACCGAGGCGGGGGGGACAGGGATCTACGAGCAGTACTTC
CASTEAGGTGIYEQYF
>-|many|TRBJ1-6|TRBV9
TGTGCCAGCAGCCCAATGGGGAACGGTTCACCCCTCCACTTT
CASSPMGNGSPLHF
>TRBD1|many|TRBJ1-1|TRBV9
TGTGCCAGCAGCGTCAAAGAAGGACAGGGCTGGACTGAAGCTTTCTTT
CASSVKEGQGWTEAFF
>-|-|TRBJ1-1|TRBV20-1
TGCAGTGCTAGTGCGACGGGGAACACTGAAGCTTTCTTT
CSASATGNTEAFF
>TRBD2|-|TRBJ2-1|TRBV5-1
TGCGCCAGCAGTATCGGGGGGGCCTTGAATGAGCAGTTCTTC
CASSIGGALNEQFF
>-|-|TRBJ1-1|TRBV29-1
TGCAGCGTTGCGTTGGGGGCGGGCACTGAAGCTTTCTTT
CSVALGAGTEAFF
>TRBD1|few|TRBJ2-1|TRBV3-1
TGTGCCAGCAGCCAAGATCAGGTGGGACAGGGATACTACAATGAGCAGTTCTTC
CASSQDQVGQGYYNEQFF
>TRBD2|few|TRBJ2-7|TRBV10-2
TGCGCCAGCAGTTTTCTAGCGGGGAGCTCCTACGAGCAGTACTTC
CASSFLAGSSYEQYF
>TRBD1|-|TRBJ2-7|TRBV7-9
TGTGCCAGCAGCTATCGGACAGGGGAGGCCGGGGAGCAGTACTTC
CASSYRTGEAGEQYF
>TRBD1|-|TRBJ2-3|TRBV20-1
TGCAGTGCTACCCCACCCAGGGGGCGAGATACGCAGTATTTT
CSATPPRGRDTQYF
>-|few|TRBJ2-5|TRBV15
TGTGCCACCAGCAGAACAGGGAGCCCCATAGAGACCCAGTACTTC
CATSRTGSPIETQYF
>TRBD2|few|TRBJ2-7|TRBV10-3
TGTGCCATCAGTGAGTCGGCGGGGGAGTCCTACGAGCAGTACTTC
CAISESAGESYEQYF
>TRBD1|many|TRBJ2-7|TRBV5-1
TGCGCCAGCAGCGAAGGACAGGGTCGGTCCGAGCAGTACTTC
CASSEGQGRSEQYF
>-|-|TRBJ1-1|TRBV5-6
TGTGCCAGCTTAGTGGGCGCGGGGAGTGGGACTGAAGCTTTCTTT
CASLVGAGSGTEAFF